This T cell receptor (beta chain) was found in a study of cytomegalovirus exposure and HLA in healthy donors. General observations from the study: Later on, a genetic analysis was performed. It linked a missense variant in DCLRE1C with V- and J-gene trimming of TCR beta. Based on reports, TCR beta sequences accurately predicted HLA-A and HLA-B alleles for most subjects.

Trimming cost V 3 bases and J 0 bases; bases outside gene matches: 5. The CDR3 contains 16 residues. CDR1 is MNHEY and CDR2 is SMNVEV in the germline V gene (reference sequence). Primers: 60 Vbeta forward and 13 Jbeta reverse. Libraries were prepared by immunoSEQ multiplex PCR; TCRdb keeps only in-frame clonotypes and omits some of them. The sample lists 120,000 to 150,000 clones, about 70% seen once, with 3.5% to 4% in the top ten. This clone was detected once. Antigen unknown. The same CDR3 arises from other DNA sequences in this sample as well. This receptor was taken from a man between 18 and 29 years old in good health and CMV-seronegative. J is TRBJ2-7 and V is TRBV27; 10 nucleotides align to TRBD2. The sequencing sample was made of PBMCs. In DNA form, the CDR3 reads TGTGCCAGCAGTTTGAGTCTAGCGGGGGCCTCCTACGAGCAGTACTTC. Its protein is CASSLSLAGASYEQYF.